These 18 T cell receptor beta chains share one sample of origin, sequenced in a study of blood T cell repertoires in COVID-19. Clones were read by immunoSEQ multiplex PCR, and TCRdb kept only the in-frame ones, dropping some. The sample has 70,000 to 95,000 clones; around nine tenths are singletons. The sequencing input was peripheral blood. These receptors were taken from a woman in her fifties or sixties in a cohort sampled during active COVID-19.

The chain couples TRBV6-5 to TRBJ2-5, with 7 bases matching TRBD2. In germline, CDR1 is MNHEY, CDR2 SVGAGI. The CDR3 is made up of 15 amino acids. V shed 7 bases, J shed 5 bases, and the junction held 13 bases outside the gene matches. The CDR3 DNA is TGTGCCAGCAAGGGGAGGGACGGGGGATTGGAGACCCAGTACTTC. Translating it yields CASKGRDGGLETQYF.

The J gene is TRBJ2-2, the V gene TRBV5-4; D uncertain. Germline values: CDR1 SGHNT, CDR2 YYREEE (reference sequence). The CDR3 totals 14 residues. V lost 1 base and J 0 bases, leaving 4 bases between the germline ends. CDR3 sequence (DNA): TGTGCCAGCAGCTTGTCTCCGAACACCGGGGAGCTGTTTTTT. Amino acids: CASSLSPNTGELFF.

CDR3 protein: CASSPDSYGYTF. CDR3 sequence (DNA): TGTGCCAGCAGTCCAGACAGCTATGGCTACACCTTC. V gene TRBV2 combines with J gene TRBJ1-2, with a weak D call TRBD1 (5 bases). The germline V gene has CDR1 SNHLY and CDR2 FYNNEI. Deletions cut 5 bases from V and 4 bases from J, with 8 bases between. The CDR3 consists of 12 residues.

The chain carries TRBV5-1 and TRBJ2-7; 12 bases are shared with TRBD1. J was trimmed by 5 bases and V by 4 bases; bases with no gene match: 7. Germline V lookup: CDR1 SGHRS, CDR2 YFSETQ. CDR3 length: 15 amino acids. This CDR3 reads CASSGTGTGGNEQYF. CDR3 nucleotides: TGCGCCAGCAGCGGCACCGGGACAGGGGGCAACGAGCAGTACTTC.

In DNA, the CDR3 is TGTGCCAGCACTCCGGGACAGGGATGGGGTCAGCCCCAGCATTTT. This sequence encodes CASTPGQGWGQPQHF. The V and J genes are TRBV5-8 and TRBJ1-5; 9 nucleotides agree with TRBD1. Looked up from germline, CDR1 is SGHTS and CDR2 is YDEGEE. The CDR3 length is 15 residues. The J segment lost 6 bases and the V segment lost 6 bases, leaving 10 bases of the junction unmatched.

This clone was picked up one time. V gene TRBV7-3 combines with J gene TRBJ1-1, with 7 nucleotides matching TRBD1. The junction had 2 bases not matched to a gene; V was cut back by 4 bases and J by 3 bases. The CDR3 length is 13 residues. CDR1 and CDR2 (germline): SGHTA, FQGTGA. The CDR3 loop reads CASSSDRDTEAFF. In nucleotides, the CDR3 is TGTGCCAGCAGCTCCGACAGGGACACTGAAGCTTTCTTT.

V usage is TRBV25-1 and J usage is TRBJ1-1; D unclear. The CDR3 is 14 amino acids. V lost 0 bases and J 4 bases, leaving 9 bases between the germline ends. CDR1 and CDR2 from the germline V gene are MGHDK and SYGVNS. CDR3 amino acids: CASSEYVSVTEAFF. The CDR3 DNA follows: TGTGCCAGCAGTGAATACGTCTCGGTCACTGAAGCTTTCTTT.

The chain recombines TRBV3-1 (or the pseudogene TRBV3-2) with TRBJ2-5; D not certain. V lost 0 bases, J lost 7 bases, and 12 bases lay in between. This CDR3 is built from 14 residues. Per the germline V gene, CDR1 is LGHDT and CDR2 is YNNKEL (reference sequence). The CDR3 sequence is CASSQELGERTQYF. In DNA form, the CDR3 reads TGTGCCAGCAGCCAAGAGTTGGGCGAACGGACCCAGTACTTC.

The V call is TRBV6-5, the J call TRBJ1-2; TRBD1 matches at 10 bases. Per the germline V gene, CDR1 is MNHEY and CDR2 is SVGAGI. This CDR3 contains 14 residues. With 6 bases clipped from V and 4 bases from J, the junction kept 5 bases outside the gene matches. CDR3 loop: CASRTGTGVYGYTF. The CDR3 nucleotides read TGTGCCAGCAGGACCGGGACAGGGGTCTATGGCTACACCTTC.

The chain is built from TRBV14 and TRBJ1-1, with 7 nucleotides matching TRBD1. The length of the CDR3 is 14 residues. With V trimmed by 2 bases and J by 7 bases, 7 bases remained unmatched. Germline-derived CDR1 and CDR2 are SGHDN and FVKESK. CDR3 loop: CASSQPGQNREAFF. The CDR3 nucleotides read TGTGCCAGCAGCCAACCGGGACAGAACCGTGAAGCTTTCTTT.

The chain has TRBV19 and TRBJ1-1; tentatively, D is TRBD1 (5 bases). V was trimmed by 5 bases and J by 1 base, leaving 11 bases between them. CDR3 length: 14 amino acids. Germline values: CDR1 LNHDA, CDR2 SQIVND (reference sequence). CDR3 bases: TGTGCCAGTAGTCCTAGGACAACGAACACTGAAGCTTTCTTT. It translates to CASSPRTTNTEAFF.

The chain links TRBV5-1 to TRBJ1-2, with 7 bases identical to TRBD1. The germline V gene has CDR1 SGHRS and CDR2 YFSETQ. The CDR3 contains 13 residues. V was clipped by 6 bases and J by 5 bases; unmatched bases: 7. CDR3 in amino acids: CASTSGTAYGYTF. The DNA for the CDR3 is TGCGCCAGCACCTCCGGGACAGCGTATGGCTACACCTTC.

In DNA, the CDR3 is TGTGCCAGCAGCACCTCAGGACAGGGATATGAAAAACTGTTTTTT. Translated: CASSTSGQGYEKLFF. J is TRBJ1-4 and V is TRBV7-2, with TRBD1 matching over 8 bases. J gave up 6 bases and V 5 bases, and 8 bases lay outside the gene matches. The length of the CDR3 is 15 residues. CDR1 is SGHTA, CDR2 FQGNSA, per germline. The full variable domain, rest sourced from reference TRBV7-2 and TRBJ1-4, is GAGVSQSPSNKVTEKGKDVELRCDPISGHTALYWYRQSLGQGLEFLIYFQGNSAPDKSGLPSDRFSAERTGGSVSTLTIQRTQQEDSAVYLCASSTSGQGYEKLFFGSGTQLSVL.

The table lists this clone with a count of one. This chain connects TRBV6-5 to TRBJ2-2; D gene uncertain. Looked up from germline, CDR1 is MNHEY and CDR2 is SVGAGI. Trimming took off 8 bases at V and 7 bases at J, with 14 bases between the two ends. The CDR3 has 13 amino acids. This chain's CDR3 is CASLLSLGGELFF. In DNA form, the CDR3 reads TGTGCCAGCTTACTCTCCCTAGGCGGGGAGCTGTTTTTT.

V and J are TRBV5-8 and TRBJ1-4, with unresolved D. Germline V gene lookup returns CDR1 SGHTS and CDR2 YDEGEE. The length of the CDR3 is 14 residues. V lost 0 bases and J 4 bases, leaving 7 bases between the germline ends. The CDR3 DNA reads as TGTGCCAGCAGCTTGGTTCTCCGTAATGAAAAACTGTTTTTT. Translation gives CASSLVLRNEKLFF.

CDR3 nucleotide sequence: TGTGCCAGCAGCTTAGAGGCAGGGCGCACAGATACGCAGTATTTT. Translating gives CASSLEAGRTDTQYF. The chain combines TRBV7-8 with TRBJ2-3; D might be TRBD1 (5 bases). V lost 1 base and J lost 1, with 9 bases in between. Germline loops: CDR1 SGHVS, CDR2 FQNEAQ. The CDR3 has 15 amino acids. Looking up the rest from reference TRBV7-8 and TRBJ2-3 gives the full variable domain: GAGVSQSPRYKVAKRGQDVALRCDPISGHVSLFWYQQALGQGPEFLTYFQNEAQLDKSGLPSDRFFAERPEGSVSTLKIQRTQQEDSAVYLCASSLEAGRTDTQYFGPGTRLTVL.

The CDR3 here is CASSFEGVYGYTF. As DNA, the CDR3 is TGCGCCAGCAGCTTTGAGGGGGTCTATGGCTACACCTTC. This chain connects TRBV5-1 to TRBJ1-2; possible D gene TRBD1, 6 bases. Germline V gene lookup returns CDR1 SGHRS and CDR2 YFSETQ. The CDR3 totals 13 residues. Trimming shortened V by 2 bases and J by 4 bases, and 9 bases separated the two germline ends. The whole variable domain, remainder taken from reference TRBV5-1 and TRBJ1-2, is KAGVTQTPRYLIKTRGQQVTLSCSPISGHRSVSWYQQTPGQGLQFLFEYFSETQRNKGNFPGRFSGRQFSNSRSEMNVSTLELGDSALYLCASSFEGVYGYTFGSGTRLTVV.

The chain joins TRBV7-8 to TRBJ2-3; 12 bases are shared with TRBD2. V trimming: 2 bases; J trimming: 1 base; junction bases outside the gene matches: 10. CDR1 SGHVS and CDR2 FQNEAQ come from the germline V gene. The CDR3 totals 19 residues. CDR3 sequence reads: CASSLRSPLAGGGTDTQYF. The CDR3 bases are TGTGCCAGCAGCTTAAGGTCCCCGCTAGCGGGAGGGGGCACAGATACGCAGTATTTT.